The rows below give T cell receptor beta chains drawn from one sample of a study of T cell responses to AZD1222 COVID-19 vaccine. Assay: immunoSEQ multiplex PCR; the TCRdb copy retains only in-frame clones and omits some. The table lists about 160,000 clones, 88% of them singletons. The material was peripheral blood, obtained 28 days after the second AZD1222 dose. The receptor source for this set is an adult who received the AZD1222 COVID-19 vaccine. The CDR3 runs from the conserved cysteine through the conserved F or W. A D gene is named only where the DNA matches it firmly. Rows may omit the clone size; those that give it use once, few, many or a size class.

DNA: TGCGCCAGCAGCCAACTAAACCTAGGGTTCAGGGAGACCCAGTACTTC
CDR3: CASSQLNLGFRETQYF
D: .
J: TRBJ2-5
V: TRBV4-1
size: .

DNA: TGTGCCAGCAGCGTAGGGGGACAGAATTTATATGGCTACACCTTC
CDR3: CASSVGGQNLYGYTF
D: TRBD1
J: TRBJ1-2
V: TRBV9
size: few

DNA: TGTGCTAGTGGTTTGCCCCCCTTGGAGACCCAGTACTTC
CDR3: CASGLPPLETQYF
D: .
J: TRBJ2-5
V: TRBV12-5
size: .

DNA: TGTGCCAGCAGCTTGGAAGCGGGGATTACCTACAATGAGCAGTTCTTC
CDR3: CASSLEAGITYNEQFF
D: TRBD2
J: TRBJ2-1
V: TRBV5-5
size: .

DNA: TGCGCCAGCAGCCAAGAATATACGTCCCGGGGAAATCAGCCCCAGCATTTT
CDR3: CASSQEYTSRGNQPQHF
D: .
J: TRBJ1-5
V: TRBV4-1
size: .

DNA: TGTGCTAGTGCTCCCTTAGACTTCACAGATACGCAGTATTTT
CDR3: CASAPLDFTDTQYF
D: .
J: TRBJ2-3
V: TRBV12-5
size: .

DNA: TGTGCCAGCAGTCTCTGGGACACCGGGGAGCTGTTTTTT
CDR3: CASSLWDTGELFF
D: .
J: TRBJ2-2
V: TRBV5-5
size: .

DNA: TGCGCCAGCAGCTTGGGCCTTACCAGAGAGACCCAGTACTTC
CDR3: CASSLGLTRETQYF
D: .
J: TRBJ2-5
V: TRBV5-1
size: .

DNA: TGTGCCAGCACCGCCTTCAGGGAAGAGACCCAGTACTTC
CDR3: CASTAFREETQYF
D: .
J: TRBJ2-5
V: TRBV2
size: .

DNA: TGTGCCAGCAGTAGGGACTACCCCCAAGAGACCCAGTACTTC
CDR3: CASSRDYPQETQYF
D: TRBD2
J: TRBJ2-5
V: TRBV27
size: .

DNA: TGTGCCAGCAGTATTAGCGGGGGGCCCTCGAATGAGCAGTTCTTC
CDR3: CASSISGGPSNEQFF
D: TRBD2
J: TRBJ2-1
V: TRBV5-4
size: .

DNA: TGTGCCAGCAGCCCGGGAGAGGGCTACGAGCAGTACTTC
CDR3: CASSPGEGYEQYF
D: .
J: TRBJ2-7
V: TRBV3-1/TRBV3-2
size: once

DNA: TGTGCCAGCAGTTTATACTCCGCTGCTGGAAACACCATATATTTT
CDR3: CASSLYSAAGNTIYF
D: .
J: TRBJ1-3
V: TRBV27
size: .

DNA: TGTGCCAGCAGCCCTGGGGGGACAGGGGGGAAGTACAATGAGCAGTTCTTC
CDR3: CASSPGGTGGKYNEQFF
D: TRBD1
J: TRBJ2-1
V: TRBV7-2
size: .

DNA: TGTGCCATCCAACGGGGGTATAACTATGGCTACACCTTC
CDR3: CAIQRGYNYGYTF
D: .
J: TRBJ1-2
V: TRBV6-5
size: .

DNA: TGTGCCAGCAGCCCGACATGGGACAGGGCGAACACCGGGGAGCTGTTTTTT
CDR3: CASSPTWDRANTGELFF
D: TRBD1
J: TRBJ2-2
V: TRBV7-9
size: .

DNA: TGTGCCAGCAGCGGGGAAAAACTGTTTTTT
CDR3: CASSGEKLFF
D: .
J: TRBJ1-4
V: TRBV9
size: .

DNA: TGTGCCAGCAGCCGAGAAAGGACAGGGGAGGATTCACCCCTCCACTTT
CDR3: CASSRERTGEDSPLHF
D: TRBD1
J: TRBJ1-6
V: TRBV3-1/TRBV3-2
size: .

DNA: TGTGCCAGCAGCTTGGCGGCTAGCGGGGGGCAAGAGACCCAGTACTTC
CDR3: CASSLAASGGQETQYF
D: TRBD2
J: TRBJ2-5
V: TRBV5-4
size: once

DNA: TGTGCCAGCAGCGCCCCGCAGGGAGGGCTTAGAAACACCGGGGAGCTGTTTTTT
CDR3: CASSAPQGGLRNTGELFF
D: TRBD2
J: TRBJ2-2
V: TRBV9
size: .

DNA: TGTGCCAGTGGGACTACATTCCAGATGACGCAGTATTTT
CDR3: CASGTTFQMTQYF
D: TRBD2
J: TRBJ2-3
V: TRBV2
size: .

DNA: TGTGCCAGCAGCCATCGTGCAAATGAGCAGTTCTTC
CDR3: CASSHRANEQFF
D: .
J: TRBJ2-1
V: TRBV7-6
size: .

DNA: TGTGCCAGCAGTGAAATTCAAGAGACCCAGTACTTC
CDR3: CASSEIQETQYF
D: .
J: TRBJ2-5
V: TRBV6-1
size: .

DNA: TGTGCCAGCAGCTCCCGGGCGCGGGGGGGAGGTGAGACCCAGTACTTC
CDR3: CASSSRARGGGETQYF
D: TRBD2
J: TRBJ2-5
V: TRBV7-2
size: .

DNA: TGTGCCAGCAGCCAAGAGACAACCGGGCCGACAGCACTTAGGCATGGCTACACCTTC
CDR3: CASSQETTGPTALRHGYTF
D: .
J: TRBJ1-2
V: TRBV3-1/TRBV3-2
size: .

DNA: TGTGCCAGCATGTTCGGGGGCTTGGGCACTGAAGCTTTCTTT
CDR3: CASMFGGLGTEAFF
D: .
J: TRBJ1-1
V: TRBV27
size: .

DNA: TGTGCCAGCAGCTTGGTGACAGGGCAAACCGGGGAGCTGTTTTTT
CDR3: CASSLVTGQTGELFF
D: TRBD1
J: TRBJ2-2
V: TRBV11-3
size: .

DNA: TGTGCCAGCAGCCAAGCACTAGCGGGGGGGAATGAGCAGTTCTTC
CDR3: CASSQALAGGNEQFF
D: TRBD2
J: TRBJ2-1
V: TRBV3-1/TRBV3-2
size: .

DNA: TGTGCCTGGAGTGTACGCGGCTTTAGCACAGATACGCAGTATTTT
CDR3: CAWSVRGFSTDTQYF
D: .
J: TRBJ2-3
V: TRBV30
size: .

DNA: TGCGCCAGCAGCCAAGAAGGGACGGGACTAGCCCTGGAGACCCAGTACTTC
CDR3: CASSQEGTGLALETQYF
D: TRBD2
J: TRBJ2-5
V: TRBV4-1
size: .

DNA: TGTGCCAGCAGCCCAGGGGGACGCAAGTATGGCTACACCTTC
CDR3: CASSPGGRKYGYTF
D: TRBD1
J: TRBJ1-2
V: TRBV5-4
size: .

DNA: TGTGCCAGCAGCAGTGGGACAACTAACTATGGCTACACCTTC
CDR3: CASSSGTTNYGYTF
D: .
J: TRBJ1-2
V: TRBV6-6
size: .

DNA: TGTGCCAGTAGTATGAATCGGGACGGAGCCTACGAGCAGTACTTC
CDR3: CASSMNRDGAYEQYF
D: .
J: TRBJ2-7
V: TRBV19
size: .

DNA: TGCAGCGTTGAAGAACCTCTGAGAGGCCGGTATGGCTACACCTTC
CDR3: CSVEEPLRGRYGYTF
D: .
J: TRBJ1-2
V: TRBV29-1
size: .

DNA: TGTGCCTGGAGTAATAAGGGGGCGTATGGCTACACCTTC
CDR3: CAWSNKGAYGYTF
D: TRBD1
J: TRBJ1-2
V: TRBV30
size: once

DNA: TGTGCCAGCAGCGCAGGGGGCATGAACACTGAAGCTTTCTTT
CDR3: CASSAGGMNTEAFF
D: TRBD1
J: TRBJ1-1
V: TRBV9
size: .

DNA: TGTGCCAGCAGGGAGAAGGGACTAGCCTCCTACGAGCAGTACTTC
CDR3: CASREKGLASYEQYF
D: TRBD2
J: TRBJ2-7
V: TRBV5-5
size: .

DNA: TGTGCCAGCAGCCAAGATCTTCGTGGAGGGGTAGGAGCTTTCTTT
CDR3: CASSQDLRGGVGAFF
D: .
J: TRBJ1-1
V: TRBV14
size: .

DNA: TGCGCCAGCAGCCCAGATAGAGGGGGTGTATTCTATGGCTACACCTTC
CDR3: CASSPDRGGVFYGYTF
D: .
J: TRBJ1-2
V: TRBV4-3
size: .